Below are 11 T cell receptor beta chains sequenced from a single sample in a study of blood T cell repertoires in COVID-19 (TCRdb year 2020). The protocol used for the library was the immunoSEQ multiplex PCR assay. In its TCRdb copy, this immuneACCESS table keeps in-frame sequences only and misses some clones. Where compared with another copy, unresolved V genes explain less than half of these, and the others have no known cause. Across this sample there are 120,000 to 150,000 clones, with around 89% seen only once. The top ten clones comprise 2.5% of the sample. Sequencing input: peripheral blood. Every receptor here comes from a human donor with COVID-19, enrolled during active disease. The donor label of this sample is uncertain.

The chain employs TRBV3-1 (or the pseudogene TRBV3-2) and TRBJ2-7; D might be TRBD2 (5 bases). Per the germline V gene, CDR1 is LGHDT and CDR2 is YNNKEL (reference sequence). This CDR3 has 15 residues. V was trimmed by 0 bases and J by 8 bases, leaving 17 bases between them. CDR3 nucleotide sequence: TGTGCCAGCAGCCAAGATCCTAGGAGCGGTGTAAAGCAGTACTTC. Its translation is CASSQDPRSGVKQYF.

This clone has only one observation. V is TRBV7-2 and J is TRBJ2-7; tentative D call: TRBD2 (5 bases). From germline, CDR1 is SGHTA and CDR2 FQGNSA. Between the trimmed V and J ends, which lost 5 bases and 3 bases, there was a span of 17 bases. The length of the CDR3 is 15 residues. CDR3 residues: CASSPSSGPFYEQYF. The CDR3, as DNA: TGTGCCAGCAGCCCATCCAGCGGACCTTTCTACGAGCAGTACTTC.

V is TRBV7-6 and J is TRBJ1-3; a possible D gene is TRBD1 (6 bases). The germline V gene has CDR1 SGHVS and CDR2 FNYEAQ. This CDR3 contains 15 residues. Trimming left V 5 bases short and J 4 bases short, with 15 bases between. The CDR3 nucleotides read TGTGCCAGCAGCACCGGGACATTCCAAGGAAACACCATATATTTT. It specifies CASSTGTFQGNTIYF.

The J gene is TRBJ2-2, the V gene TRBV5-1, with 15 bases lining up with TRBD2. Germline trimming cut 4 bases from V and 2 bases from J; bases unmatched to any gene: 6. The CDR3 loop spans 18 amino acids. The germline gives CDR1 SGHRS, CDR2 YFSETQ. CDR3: CASSRTSGGVLNTGELFF. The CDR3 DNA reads TGCGCCAGCAGCAGGACTAGCGGGGGGGTATTAAACACCGGGGAGCTGTTTTTT.

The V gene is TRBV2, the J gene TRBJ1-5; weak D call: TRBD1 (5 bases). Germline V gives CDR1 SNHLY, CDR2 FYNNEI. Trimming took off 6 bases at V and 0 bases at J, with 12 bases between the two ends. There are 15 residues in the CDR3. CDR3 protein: CASSADTTSNQPQHF. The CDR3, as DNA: TGTGCCAGCAGCGCGGACACCACTAGCAATCAGCCCCAGCATTTT.

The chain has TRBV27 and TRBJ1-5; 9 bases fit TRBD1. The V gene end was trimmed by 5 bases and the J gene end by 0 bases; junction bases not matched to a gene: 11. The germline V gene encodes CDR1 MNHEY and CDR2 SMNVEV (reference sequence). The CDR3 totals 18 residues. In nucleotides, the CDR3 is TGTGCCAGCAGTCCTAAGGGACAGGGTTACTATAGCAATCAGCCCCAGCATTTT. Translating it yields CASSPKGQGYYSNQPQHF.

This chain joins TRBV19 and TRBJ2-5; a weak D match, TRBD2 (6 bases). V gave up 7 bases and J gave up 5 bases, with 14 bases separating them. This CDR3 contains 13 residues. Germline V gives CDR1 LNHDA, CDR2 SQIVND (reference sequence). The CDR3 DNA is TGTGCCAGTACGCAGGGAGGCTGGGAGACCCAGTACTTC. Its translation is CASTQGGWETQYF.

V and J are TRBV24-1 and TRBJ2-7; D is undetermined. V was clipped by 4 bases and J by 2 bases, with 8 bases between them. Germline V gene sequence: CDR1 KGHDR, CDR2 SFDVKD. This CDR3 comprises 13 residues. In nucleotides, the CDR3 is TGTGCCACCAGTGACCCTCTAACCTACGAGCAGTACTTC. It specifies CATSDPLTYEQYF.

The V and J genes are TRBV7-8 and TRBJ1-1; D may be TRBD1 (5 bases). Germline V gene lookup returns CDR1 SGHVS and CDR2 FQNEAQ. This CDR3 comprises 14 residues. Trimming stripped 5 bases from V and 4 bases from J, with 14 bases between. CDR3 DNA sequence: TGTGCCAGCAGCACCTACAGGAGCTCCACTGAAGCTTTCTTT. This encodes CASSTYRSSTEAFF.

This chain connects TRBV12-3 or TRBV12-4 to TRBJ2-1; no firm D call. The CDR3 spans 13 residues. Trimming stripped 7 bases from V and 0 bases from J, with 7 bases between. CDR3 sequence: CASILSSYNEQFF. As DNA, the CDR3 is TGTGCCAGCATACTATCCTCCTACAATGAGCAGTTCTTC.

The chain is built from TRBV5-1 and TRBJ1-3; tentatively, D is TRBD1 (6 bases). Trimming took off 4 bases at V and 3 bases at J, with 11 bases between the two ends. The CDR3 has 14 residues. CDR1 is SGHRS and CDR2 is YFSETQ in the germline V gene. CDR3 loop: CASSRTGFGNTIYF. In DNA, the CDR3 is TGCGCCAGCAGCCGTACAGGGTTTGGAAACACCATATATTTT. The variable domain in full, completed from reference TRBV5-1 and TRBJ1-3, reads KAGVTQTPRYLIKTRGQQVTLSCSPISGHRSVSWYQQTPGQGLQFLFEYFSETQRNKGNFPGRFSGRQFSNSRSEMNVSTLELGDSALYLCASSRTGFGNTIYFGEGSWLTVV.